This T cell receptor beta chain was profiled in a study of regulatory T cells in long-lasting Graves disease (dated by TCRdb to the early 2020s). Study-wide context: In the newly diagnosed Graves' disease group, patients had been taking antithyroid drugs for less than 3 months. A total of 33 samples were covered by TCR sequencing, comprising some 13 persistent and some 20 newly diagnosed Graves' disease patients. This study used TCR sequencing and RNA sequencing of peripheral blood to compare persistent Graves' disease patients against newly diagnosed Graves' disease patients. The study was conducted in China and was registered as a clinical trial. What the work shows at the level of the full study, not this receptor alone: Sequencing and analysis were restricted to the TCR beta chain. Patients with persistent disease shared more public clonotypes (around 2,700) than newly diagnosed patients did (roughly 970). Because the primary lesion, thyroid tissue, could not be accessed, the study looked at peripheral blood alone. As a limitation, the authors acknowledged that the small sample size may reduce accuracy. Preferential use of TRBV28, TRBJ1-2 and TRBJ2-5 was observed in persistent disease, whereas TRBV20-1 and TRBJ2-1 were favored in newly diagnosed disease. Compared with newly diagnosed patients, patients with persistent Graves' disease had lower TCR Shannon entropy and fewer highly expanded clones, which suggests clonal expansion.

As for this clonotype: No antigen is known for it. Base quality data are lacking; no much larger clone is found one base away.

Interpreted using the paper, the time point label stands for: newly diagnosed GD, antithyroid drugs for less than 3 months. For both TCR sequencing and RNA sequencing, RNA was extracted from PBMCs using TRIzol. The diagnosis of Graves' disease followed American Thyroid Association guidelines. The patients came from an endocrinology department in Xi'an, China. Each patient gave roughly 10 milliliters of peripheral blood, collected in an EDTA anticoagulant tube. Ficoll Paque Plus density gradient separation was used to isolate PBMCs, and no additional T cell sorting was done. RNA quality was checked with an Agilent 2100 Bioanalyzer and agarose gel, and concentration with a NanoDrop 2000. The library was obtained by multiplex PCR. The listed sequencing device is Illumina HiSeq 4000. CDR3 regions were amplified by Arm-PCR with iRepertoire HTBI primers to construct TCR beta libraries. PCR products were gel purified before sequencing. Per the authors' processing: Gene usage analysis of CDR3 amino acid clonotypes relied on the roughly 64 TRBV and more than twelve TRBJ segments identified across samples. COPE and FqMerger were used to merge the filtered high-quality paired reads into contigs. Contigs were aligned with BLAST to IMGT TRBV, TRBD and TRBJ reference genes, and CDR3 was defined per IMGT. Any clonotype with a frequency above 0.1% was classified as a highly expanded clone. Shannon entropy was used to measure repertoire diversity, and the Gini coefficient was used to measure V-J evenness. A clonotype found in more than one individual was treated as public. In-frame beta chains were kept once TCRdb had trimmed the public reads at Q25 with fastp and called clones with MiXCR. One record per CDR3 amino acid sequence lists the most common genes and DNA. The V and J calls here are based on TCRdb, not the publication. In all, the sample holds approximately 360,000 distinct CDR3 sequences, and 12% of those were seen once. The ten largest account for under 20% of the sample.

Inclusive of the bounding cysteine and phenylalanine, the CDR3 is 15 residues long. Of all the DNA, just the CDR3 is kept, 45 bases in frame from base 1. CDR1 and CDR2 (MNHEY, SMNVEV) derive from the germline V gene (reference sequence). V is shortened by 2 bases, J by 1 base, and the region joining them spans 12 bases. This sample was also put to use in a study of T cells in Graves' hyperthyroidism and ophthalmopathy. The second study also describes: Stable Graves' hyperthyroidism was defined as no progression to ophthalmopathy during 18 months of follow-up. Hyperthyroidism patients were newly diagnosed, had a disease duration of under 2 months, and were aged 18 to 65 years. The study excluded patients with uncontrolled infections, other autoimmune diseases, pregnancy or lactation. Diagnoses were based on clinical symptoms, serum thyroxine and TRAb, thyroid ultrasound and orbital computed tomography. The TCR CDR3 was subjected to a first round of RT-PCR using the HTBI primer set and the Qiagen OneStep RT-PCR kit. Most expanded thyroid clonotypes (frequency above 0.001) were also detected in blood, suggesting blood repertoires may reflect thyroid immune responses. A 13 V-J signature model separated ophthalmopathy from stable hyperthyroidism, with approximately 87% sensitivity and 81.08% specificity in cross-validation and 80%/75% in testing. During validation, the model predicted progression to ophthalmopathy a median of approximately 7 months ahead of onset, with almost 71% sensitivity and 72% to 85% specificity. To identify TCR V-J signatures that set the groups apart, the researchers used a discovery cohort of about a hundred patients, made up of 43 with Graves' ophthalmopathy and some 60 with stable Graves' hyperthyroidism. Prospective prediction of ophthalmopathy was tested in an independent validation cohort of fewer than 20 hyperthyroidism patients and 17 patients who later progressed to ophthalmopathy. The 95 to 100 discovery patients were divided at random into training and test sets in a 7:3 ratio. In more than 5 Graves' hyperthyroidism patients, the study also compared T-cell repertoires from thyroid tissue with T-cell repertoires from blood. Following sampling, methimazole starting at 30 mg daily was given to hyperthyroidism patients, and high-dose intravenous methylprednisolone was given to ophthalmopathy patients. A second multiplex PCR round built the libraries, followed by size selection and purification. Libraries were sequenced paired-end with 100 bp reads on an Illumina HiSeq2000. SOAPnuke was used to process the raw data, throwing out any read that contained adapters or uncalled bases, had a mean Phred below 15, or lacked an exact constant-primer or identifier match. COPE v1.2.5 was used to merge high-quality paired reads, and clonotypes were defined as unique nucleotide sequences. MiTCR v1.1 was used to align clonotypes to the IMGT TRBV, TRBD and TRBJ reference segments. The analysis was restricted to V-J combinations with a frequency above 0.0001, which together covered around 99% of the repertoires. A TCS score was defined as the ratio of F50 (clonal expansion) to E x V (chaos), with BLOSUM62-based TCRdist applied between CDR3 peptides within each V-J. Welch's t-statistics and random forest reduced around 510 V-J features to roughly 13, which were used in a naive Bayes classifier (R e1071). Sample size was not statistically predetermined, and investigators were not blinded to group allocation. TCR Vbeta CDR3 sequencing of 140 or so peripheral blood samples (fewer than 45 ophthalmopathy, roughly 74 hyperthyroidism and around 17 progressor patients) is reported in the paper.

The input for sequencing was peripheral blood mononuclear cells (PBMCs), taken at new diagnosis, from a patient treated with antithyroid drugs. Recombination connected TRBV27 to TRBJ2-7; tentative D gene TRBD2, with 5 bases matching. This TCR came from a young woman with Graves disease. Donor details come from another sample of the same person, matched by shared clones. The CDR3 amino acid sequence is: CASSLEGHESYEQYF. The DNA sequence is given as TGTGCCAGCAGTTTAGAGGGTCATGAGTCCTACGAGCAGTACTTC.